The following is a T cell receptor (beta chain) sequence with its context. Its target is unknown. This sample is drawn from a study of identical twins. A universal primer site was added by template switching, and unique molecular identifiers were carried by the cDNA. TCRdb reprocessed the 5' RACE reads with MiXCR, giving one entry per CDR3 protein. Among 500,000 or so distinct CDR3 sequences listed, approximately 14% were seen once. Study-level points and caveats: The authors drew conclusions from cross-sectional statistical analysis rather than following the same donors. Modelling underestimated the level of out-of-frame TCR alpha sharing observed in monozygotic twins.

These data were likewise used in another study, on yellow fever vaccine responses in identical twins. In that study: Each twin's T cell response to the vaccine was reported to look partly convergent and partly personalized.

This sequence was found in a woman between 18 and 30 years old in good health. Sequencing used CD4+ T cells sorted from blood.

CDR3 region: CASSPPDINEQFF. For the CDR3, the DNA is TGTGCCAGCAGCCCCCCCGACATAAATGAGCAGTTCTTC. The rearrangement joins TRBV2 to TRBJ2-1; D is undetermined. The CDR3 totals 13 residues. Looked up from germline, CDR1 is SNHLY and CDR2 is FYNNEI. Trimming removed 6 bases at V and 7 bases at J, with 13 bases between.